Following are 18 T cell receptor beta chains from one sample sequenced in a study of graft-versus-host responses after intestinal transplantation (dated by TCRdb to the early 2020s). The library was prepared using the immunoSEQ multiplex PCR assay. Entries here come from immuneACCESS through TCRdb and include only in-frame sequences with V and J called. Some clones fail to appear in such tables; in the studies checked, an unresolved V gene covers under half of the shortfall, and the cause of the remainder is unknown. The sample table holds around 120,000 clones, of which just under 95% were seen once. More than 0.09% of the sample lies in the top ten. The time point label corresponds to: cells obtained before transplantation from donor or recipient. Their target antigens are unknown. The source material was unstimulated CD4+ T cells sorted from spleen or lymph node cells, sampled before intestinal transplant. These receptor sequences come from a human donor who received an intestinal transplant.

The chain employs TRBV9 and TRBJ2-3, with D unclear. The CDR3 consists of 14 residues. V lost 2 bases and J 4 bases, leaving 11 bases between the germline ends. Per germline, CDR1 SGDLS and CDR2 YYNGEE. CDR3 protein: CASSVESLADTQYF. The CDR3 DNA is TGTGCCAGCAGCGTTGAATCTCTGGCAGATACGCAGTATTTT.

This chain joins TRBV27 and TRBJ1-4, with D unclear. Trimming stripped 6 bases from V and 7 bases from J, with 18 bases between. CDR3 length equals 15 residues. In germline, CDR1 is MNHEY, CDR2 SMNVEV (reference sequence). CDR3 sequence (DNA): TGTGCCAGCAGGAGGTCCCCTTATTTGACTGAAAAACTGTTTTTT. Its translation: CASRRSPYLTEKLFF.

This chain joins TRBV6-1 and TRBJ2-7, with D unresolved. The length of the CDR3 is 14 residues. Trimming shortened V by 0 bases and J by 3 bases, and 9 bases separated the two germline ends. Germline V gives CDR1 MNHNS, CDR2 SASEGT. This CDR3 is CASSEAGHLYEQYF. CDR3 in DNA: TGTGCCAGCAGTGAAGCGGGTCACCTCTACGAGCAGTACTTC.

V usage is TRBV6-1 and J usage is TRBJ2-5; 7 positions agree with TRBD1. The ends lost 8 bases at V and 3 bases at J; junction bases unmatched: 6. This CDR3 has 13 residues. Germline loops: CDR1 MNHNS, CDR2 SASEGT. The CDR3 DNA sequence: TGTGCCAGCGGACGAGACAGGGAAGAGACCCAGTACTTC. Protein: CASGRDREETQYF.

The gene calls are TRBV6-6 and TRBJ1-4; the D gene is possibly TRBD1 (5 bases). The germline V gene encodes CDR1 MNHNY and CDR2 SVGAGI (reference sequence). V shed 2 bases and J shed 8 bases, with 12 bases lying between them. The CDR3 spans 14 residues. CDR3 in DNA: TGTGCCAGCAGTTACGAGGCAGGGAGGGAAAAACTGTTTTTT. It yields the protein CASSYEAGREKLFF.

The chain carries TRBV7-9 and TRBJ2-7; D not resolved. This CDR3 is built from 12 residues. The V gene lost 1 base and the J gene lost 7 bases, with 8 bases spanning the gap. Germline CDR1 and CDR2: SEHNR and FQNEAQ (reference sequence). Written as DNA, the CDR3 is TGTGCCAGCAGCTTAGGGGAAGGGGAGCAGTACTTC. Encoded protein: CASSLGEGEQYF.

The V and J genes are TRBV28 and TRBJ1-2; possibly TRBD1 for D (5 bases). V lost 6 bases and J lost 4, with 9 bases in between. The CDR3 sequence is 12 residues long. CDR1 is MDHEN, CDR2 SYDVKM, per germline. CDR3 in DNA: TGTGCCAGCAGCGGGACCGTCTATGGCTACACCTTC. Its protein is CASSGTVYGYTF.

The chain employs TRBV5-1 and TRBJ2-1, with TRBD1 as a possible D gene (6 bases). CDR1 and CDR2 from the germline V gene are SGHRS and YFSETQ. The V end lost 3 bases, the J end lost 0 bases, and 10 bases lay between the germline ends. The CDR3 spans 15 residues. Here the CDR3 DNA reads TGCGCCAGCAGCTCAGGGGTGAGCTCCTACAATGAGCAGTTCTTC. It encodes CASSSGVSSYNEQFF.

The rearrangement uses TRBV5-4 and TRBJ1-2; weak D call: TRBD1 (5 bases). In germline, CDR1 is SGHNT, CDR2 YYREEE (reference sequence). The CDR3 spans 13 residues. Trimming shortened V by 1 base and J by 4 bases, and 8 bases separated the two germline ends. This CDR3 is CASSLQGPYGYTF. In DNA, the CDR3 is TGTGCCAGCAGCTTGCAGGGACCCTATGGCTACACCTTC. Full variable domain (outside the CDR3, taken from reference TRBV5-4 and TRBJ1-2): ETGVTQSPTHLIKTRGQQVTLRCSSQSGHNTVSWYQQALGQGPQFIFQYYREEENGRGNFPPRFSGLQFPNYSSELNVNALELDDSALYLCASSLQGPYGYTFGSGTRLTVV.

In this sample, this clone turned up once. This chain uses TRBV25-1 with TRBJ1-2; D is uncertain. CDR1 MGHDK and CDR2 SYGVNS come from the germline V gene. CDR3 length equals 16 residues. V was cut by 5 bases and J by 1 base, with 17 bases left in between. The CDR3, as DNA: TGTGCCAGCAGTCCAAATATGATGACGGTTAACTATGGCTACACCTTC. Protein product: CASSPNMMTVNYGYTF.

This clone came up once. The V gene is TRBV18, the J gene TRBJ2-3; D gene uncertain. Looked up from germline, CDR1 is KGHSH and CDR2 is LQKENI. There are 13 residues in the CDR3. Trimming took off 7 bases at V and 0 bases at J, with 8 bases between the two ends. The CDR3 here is CASLAGSTDTQYF. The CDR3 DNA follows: TGTGCCAGCTTAGCCGGGAGCACAGATACGCAGTATTTT.

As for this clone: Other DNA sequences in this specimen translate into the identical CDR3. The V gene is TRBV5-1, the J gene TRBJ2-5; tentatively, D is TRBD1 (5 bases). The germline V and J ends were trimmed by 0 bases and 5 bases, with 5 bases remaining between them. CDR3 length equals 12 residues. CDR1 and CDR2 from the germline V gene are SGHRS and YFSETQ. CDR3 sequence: CASSLAGETQYF. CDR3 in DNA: TGCGCCAGCAGCTTGGCAGGGGAGACCCAGTACTTC.

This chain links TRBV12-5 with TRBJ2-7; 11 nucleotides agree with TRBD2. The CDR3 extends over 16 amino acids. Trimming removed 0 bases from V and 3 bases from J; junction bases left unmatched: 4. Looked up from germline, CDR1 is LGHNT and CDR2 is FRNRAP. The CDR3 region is CASGLVLAGVFYEQYF. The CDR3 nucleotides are TGTGCTAGTGGTTTGGTACTAGCGGGAGTTTTCTACGAGCAGTACTTC.

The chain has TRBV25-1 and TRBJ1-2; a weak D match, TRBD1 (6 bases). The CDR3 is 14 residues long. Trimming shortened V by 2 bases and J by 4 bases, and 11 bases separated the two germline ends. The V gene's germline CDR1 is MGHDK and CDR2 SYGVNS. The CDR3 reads CASSEGGRRYGYTF. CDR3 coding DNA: TGTGCCAGCAGTGAAGGGGGGCGACGCTATGGCTACACCTTC.

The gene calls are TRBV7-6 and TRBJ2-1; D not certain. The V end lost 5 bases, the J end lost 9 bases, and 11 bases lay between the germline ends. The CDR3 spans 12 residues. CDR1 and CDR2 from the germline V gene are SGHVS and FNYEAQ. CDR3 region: CASSPRASEQFF. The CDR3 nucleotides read TGTGCCAGCAGCCCTCGTGCGAGTGAGCAGTTCTTC.

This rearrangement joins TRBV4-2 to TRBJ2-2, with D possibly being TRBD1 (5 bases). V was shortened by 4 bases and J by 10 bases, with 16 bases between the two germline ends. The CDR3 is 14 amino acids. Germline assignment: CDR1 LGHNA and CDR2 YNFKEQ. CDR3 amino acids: CASSPRLQGAELFF. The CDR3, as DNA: TGTGCCAGCAGCCCCCGACTCCAAGGGGCGGAGCTGTTTTTT.

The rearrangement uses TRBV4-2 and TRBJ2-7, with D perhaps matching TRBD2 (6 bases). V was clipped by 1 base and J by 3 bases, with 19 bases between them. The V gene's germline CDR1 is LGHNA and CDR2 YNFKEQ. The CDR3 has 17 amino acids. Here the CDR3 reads CASSQGLLGSISYEQYF. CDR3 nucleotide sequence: TGTGCCAGCAGCCAAGGACTGCTCGGGAGTATAAGCTACGAGCAGTACTTC.

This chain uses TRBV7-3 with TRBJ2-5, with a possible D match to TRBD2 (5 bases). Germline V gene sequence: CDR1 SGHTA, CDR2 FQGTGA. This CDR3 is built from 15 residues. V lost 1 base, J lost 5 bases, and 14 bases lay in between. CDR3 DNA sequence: TGTGCCAGCAGCTTAAGAGCTAGCATCGGGGAGACCCAGTACTTC. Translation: CASSLRASIGETQYF.